This T cell receptor (beta chain) derives from a study of glioma-infiltrating T cells after dendritic cell vaccination. Germline V gives CDR1 LGHNT, CDR2 FRNRAP. The J segment lost 3 bases and the V segment lost 8 bases, leaving 6 bases of the junction unmatched. The CDR3 is 14 residues long. Specified time point: after dendritic cell vaccination, including at tumor progression/relapse. Autologous tumor lysate was loaded overnight onto monocyte-derived dendritic cells grown 7 to 8 days with IL-4 and GM-CSF. Sequenced by immunoSEQ multiplex PCR; TCRdb stores in-frame clones only, minus some. The sample has about 2,600 clones, 85% seen once.

The chain combines TRBV12-5 with TRBJ2-7; 11 bases align to TRBD2. The specimen was tumor tissue, collected after dendritic cell vaccination. The clonotype was recovered from a human donor with glioblastoma. The CDR3, as DNA: TGTGCTAGTTTAGGACTAGCGGGTCTCTACGAGCAGTACTTC. As protein: CASLGLAGLYEQYF.